One T cell receptor (beta chain) is described in this entry. These data come from a study of blood T cell repertoires in COVID-19. For the study at large: Specimens from acute and convalescent COVID-19 originated in the United States, Italy and Spain.

The assay was immunoSEQ multiplex PCR, and TCRdb's table has in-frame clones only and misses some. The top ten clones hold 2.5% to 3% of a sample with roughly 260,000 clones, about nine tenths of them seen once. Trimming removed 6 bases at V and 3 bases at J, with 15 bases between. CDR3 length: 14 residues. CDR1 is MNHNY and CDR2 is SVGAGI in the germline V gene (reference sequence). The rearrangement links TRBV6-6 to TRBJ2-7, with a weak D call TRBD1 (6 bases). Sequences were obtained from PBMCs or T cells enriched from blood (not recorded which). This TCR was recovered from a woman aged 25 to 39 with acute COVID-19. This chain's CDR3 is CASSTTGPDYEQYF. For the CDR3, the DNA is TGTGCCAGCAGCACGACAGGACCCGACTACGAGCAGTACTTC.